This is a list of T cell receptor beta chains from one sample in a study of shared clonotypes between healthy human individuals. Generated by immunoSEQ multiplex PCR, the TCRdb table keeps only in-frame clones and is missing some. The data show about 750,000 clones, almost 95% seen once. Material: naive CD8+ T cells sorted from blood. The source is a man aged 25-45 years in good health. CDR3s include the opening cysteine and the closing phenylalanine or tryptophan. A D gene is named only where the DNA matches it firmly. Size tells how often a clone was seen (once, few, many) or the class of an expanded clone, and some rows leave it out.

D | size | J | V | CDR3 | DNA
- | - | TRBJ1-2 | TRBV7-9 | CASSLKSFYGYTF | TGTGCCAGCAGCTTAAAAAGTTTCTATGGCTACACCTTC
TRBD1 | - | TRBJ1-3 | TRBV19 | CASEGQGFLSGNTIYF | TGTGCCAGCGAAGGACAGGGATTTCTCTCTGGAAACACCATATATTTT
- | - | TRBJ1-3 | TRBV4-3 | CASSQDSFRGSTGNTIYF | TGCGCCAGCAGCCAAGACTCGTTCAGGGGATCTACTGGAAACACCATATATTTT
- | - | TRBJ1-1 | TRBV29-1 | CSASSDLGETEAFF | TGCAGCGCCTCATCTGATCTAGGGGAGACTGAAGCTTTCTTT
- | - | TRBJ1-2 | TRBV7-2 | CASSLGQGLYGYTF | TGTGCCAGCAGCTTAGGCCAGGGGCTCTATGGCTACACCTTC
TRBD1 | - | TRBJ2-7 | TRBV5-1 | CASSAGTGGYEQYF | TGCGCCAGCAGCGCCGGGACAGGGGGTTACGAGCAGTACTTC
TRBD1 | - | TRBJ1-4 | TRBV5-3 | CARSSGTGNEKLFF | TGTGCCAGAAGCTCCGGGACAGGGAATGAAAAACTGTTTTTT
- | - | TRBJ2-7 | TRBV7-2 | CASSLAGWLANTYEQYF | TGTGCCAGCAGCTTAGCCGGCTGGCTAGCGAACACCTACGAGCAGTACTTC
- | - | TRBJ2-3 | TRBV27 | CASSSGLKQYF | TGTGCCAGCAGCTCAGGGTTGAAACAGTATTTT
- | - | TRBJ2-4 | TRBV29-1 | CSVEEGGIQYF | TGCAGCGTTGAAGAGGGGGGCATTCAGTACTTC
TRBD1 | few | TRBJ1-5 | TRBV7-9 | CASSSEQGSWGPQHF | TGTGCCAGCAGCTCGGAACAGGGGTCGTGGGGGCCCCAGCATTTT
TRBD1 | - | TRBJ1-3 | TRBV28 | CASSFPDRGLNTIYF | TGTGCCAGCAGTTTCCCGGACAGGGGGTTGAACACCATATATTTT
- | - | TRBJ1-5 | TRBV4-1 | CASSQDSGDYQPQHF | TGCGCCAGCAGCCAAGATTCAGGGGACTATCAGCCCCAGCATTTT
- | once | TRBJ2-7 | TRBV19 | CASSIVGRGSEQYF | TGTGCCAGTAGTATAGTAGGCAGGGGCTCCGAGCAGTACTTC
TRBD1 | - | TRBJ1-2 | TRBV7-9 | CASSADRGSGYGYTF | TGTGCCAGCAGCGCTGACAGGGGGAGCGGCTATGGCTACACCTTC
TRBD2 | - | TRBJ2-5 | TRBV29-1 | CSVEPGLQETQYF | TGCAGCGTCGAACCGGGACTACAAGAGACCCAGTACTTC
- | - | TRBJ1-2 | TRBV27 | CASRSLPGTPKKFYTF | TGTGCCAGCAGGTCTCTCCCCGGGACCCCCAAGAAATTCTACACCTTC
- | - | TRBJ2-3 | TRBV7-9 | CASSLVQAYTDTQYF | TGTGCCAGCAGCTTAGTACAGGCCTACACAGATACGCAGTATTTT
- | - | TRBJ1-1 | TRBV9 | CASSVDWMNTEAFF | TGTGCCAGCAGCGTAGATTGGATGAACACTGAAGCTTTCTTT
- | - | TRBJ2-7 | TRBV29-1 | CSAVGGYEQYF | TGCAGCGCCGTAGGAGGCTACGAGCAGTACTTC
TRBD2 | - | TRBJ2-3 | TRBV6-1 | CASSEPGTSGRLADTQYF | TGTGCCAGCAGTGAACCCGGGACTAGCGGGAGATTAGCAGATACGCAGTATTTT
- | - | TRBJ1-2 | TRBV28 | CASSIPAATSYGYTF | TGTGCCAGCAGTATTCCCGCAGCAACGAGCTATGGCTACACCTTC
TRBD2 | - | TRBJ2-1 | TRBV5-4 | CASSLRSGSDNEQFF | TGTGCCAGCAGCTTGAGAAGCGGGAGTGATAATGAGCAGTTCTTC
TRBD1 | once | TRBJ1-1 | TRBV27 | CASSHGTGNTEAFF | TGTGCCAGCAGTCACGGGACAGGGAACACTGAAGCTTTCTTT
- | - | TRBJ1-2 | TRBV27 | CASTLVQGANYGYTF | TGTGCCAGCACTCTAGTGCAGGGCGCTAACTATGGCTACACCTTC
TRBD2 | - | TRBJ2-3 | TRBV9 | CASSLAGGTDTQYF | TGTGCCAGCAGTTTAGCGGGAGGCACGGATACGCAGTATTTT
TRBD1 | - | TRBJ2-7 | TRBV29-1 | CSVYGQGRVYEQYF | TGCAGCGTGTATGGACAGGGTAGGGTCTACGAGCAGTACTTC
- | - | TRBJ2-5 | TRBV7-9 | CASSLVRALKETQYF | TGTGCCAGCAGCTTAGTCCGGGCACTTAAAGAGACCCAGTACTTC
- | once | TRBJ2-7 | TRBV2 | CASNPGLSYEQYF | TGTGCCAGCAATCCGGGACTCTCTTACGAGCAGTACTTC
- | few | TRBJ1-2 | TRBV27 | CASSFQGNYGYTF | TGTGCCAGCAGTTTTCAAGGGAACTATGGCTACACCTTC
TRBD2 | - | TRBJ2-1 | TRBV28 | CASSSGTSGYNEQFF | TGTGCCAGCAGTTCCGGGACTAGCGGCTACAATGAGCAGTTCTTC
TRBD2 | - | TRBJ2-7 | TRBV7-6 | CASSPTSGDSYEQYF | TGTGCCAGCAGCCCTACGAGCGGGGATTCCTACGAGCAGTACTTC
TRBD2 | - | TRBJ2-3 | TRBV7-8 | CASSSAEREVDTQYF | TGTGCCAGCAGCTCAGCAGAGCGGGAGGTGGATACGCAGTATTTT
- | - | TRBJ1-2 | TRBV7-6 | CASSADKLYGYTF | TGTGCCAGCAGCGCTGACAAGCTCTATGGCTACACCTTC
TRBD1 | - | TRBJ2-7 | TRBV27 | CASSSTGGGQYF | TGTGCCAGCAGTTCTACAGGGGGAGGGCAGTACTTC
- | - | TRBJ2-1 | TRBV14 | CASSQLLATYNEQFF | TGTGCCAGCAGCCAATTACTAGCCACCTACAATGAGCAGTTCTTC
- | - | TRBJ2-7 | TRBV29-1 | CSAVTLTYEQYF | TGCAGCGCCGTCACACTTACCTACGAGCAGTACTTC
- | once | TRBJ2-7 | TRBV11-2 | CASSLRTGSFSYEQYF | TGTGCCAGCAGCCTACGAACGGGCTCCTTCTCCTACGAGCAGTACTTC
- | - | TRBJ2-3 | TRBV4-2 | CASSQVLADTQYF | TGTGCCAGCAGCCAAGTTCTAGCAGATACGCAGTATTTT
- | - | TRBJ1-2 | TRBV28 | CASSFDGGSDYGYTF | TGTGCCAGCAGTTTCGACGGGGGTTCGGACTATGGCTACACCTTC
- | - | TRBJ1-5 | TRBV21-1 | CASYKTEQGVNQPQHF | TGTGCCAGCTACAAAACCGAACAGGGGGTCAATCAGCCCCAGCATTTT
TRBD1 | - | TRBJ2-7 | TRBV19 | CASRTWDRGEQYF | TGTGCCAGTAGAACCTGGGACAGGGGCGAGCAGTACTTC
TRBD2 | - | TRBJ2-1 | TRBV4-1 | CACSRLAGVYNEQFF | TGCGCCTGCAGCCGACTAGCGGGAGTGTACAATGAGCAGTTCTTC
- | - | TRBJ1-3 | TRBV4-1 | CASSQDGGNTIYF | TGCGCCAGCAGCCAAGACGGTGGAAACACCATATATTTT
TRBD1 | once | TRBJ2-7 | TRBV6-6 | CASSYWDSPYEQYF | TGTGCCAGCAGTTATTGGGACAGCCCCTACGAGCAGTACTTC
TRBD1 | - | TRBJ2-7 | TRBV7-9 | CASSPGTGVPEQYF | TGTGCCAGCAGCCCCGGGACAGGGGTCCCCGAGCAGTACTTC
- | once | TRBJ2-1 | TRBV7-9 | CASSRTEGLLF | TGTGCCAGCAGCCGGACAGAGGGTCTACTCTTC
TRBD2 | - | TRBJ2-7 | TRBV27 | CASKRVAGDLSYEQYF | TGTGCCTCCAAGAGGGTAGCGGGAGACCTCTCCTACGAGCAGTACTTC
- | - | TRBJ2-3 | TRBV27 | CASSLSPIRQIDTQYF | TGTGCCAGCAGTTTATCCCCCATTAGGCAGATAGATACGCAGTATTTT
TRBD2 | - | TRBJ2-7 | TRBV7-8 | CASSPSFSGKVGFSYEQYF | TGTGCCAGCAGCCCCTCCTTTAGCGGGAAAGTAGGGTTCTCCTACGAGCAGTACTTC
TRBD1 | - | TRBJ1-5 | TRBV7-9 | CASSATGDNQPQHF | TGTGCCAGCAGCGCCACAGGGGACAATCAGCCCCAGCATTTT
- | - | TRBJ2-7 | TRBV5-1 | CASSQRTGWEITSYEQYF | TGCGCCAGCAGCCAAAGAACCGGGTGGGAGATTACCTCCTACGAGCAGTACTTC
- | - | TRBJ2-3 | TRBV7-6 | CASSLDTDTQYF | TGTGCCAGCAGCTTAGACACAGATACGCAGTATTTT
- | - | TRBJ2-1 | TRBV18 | CASSPGFNNEQFF | TGTGCCAGCTCCCCCGGGTTCAACAATGAGCAGTTCTTC
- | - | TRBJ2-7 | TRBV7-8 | CASSLPGKGGSYEQYF | TGTGCCAGCAGCTTACCAGGGAAGGGGGGGTCCTACGAGCAGTACTTC
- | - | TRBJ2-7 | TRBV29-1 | CSAGDGGGEQYF | TGCAGCGCCGGGGACGGTGGAGGGGAGCAGTACTTC
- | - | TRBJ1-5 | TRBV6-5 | CASSYAKNQPQHF | TGTGCCAGCAGTTACGCCAAGAATCAGCCCCAGCATTTT
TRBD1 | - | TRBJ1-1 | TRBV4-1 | CASSQETGTGVPEAFF | TGCGCCAGCAGCCAAGAAACCGGGACAGGGGTCCCTGAAGCTTTCTTT